This T cell receptor beta chain appears in the sequencing data of a study of molecular identifiers for immune sequencing clone quantification. The J segment lost 5 bases and the V segment lost 4 bases, leaving 7 bases of the junction unmatched. The CDR3 sequence is 15 residues long. Germline V gene sequence: CDR1 MNHNY, CDR2 SVGAGI (reference sequence). At least ten counts were recorded for this clonotype. TCRdb passed the PCR reads through MiXCR, listing each CDR3 protein once. The sample shows about 300,000 distinct CDR3 sequences, about 21% of them seen only once. The chain uses TRBV6-6 and TRBJ2-3, with 9 bases fitting TRBD1. Sequences were obtained from naive CD8+ T cells from blood, with Jurkat cell RNA spiked in. Subset here: FACS-sorted CD8+CD4-CCR7+CD45RA+ naive T cells. This receptor was taken from a human donor in good health. Some libraries in this study had Jurkat cell RNA spiked in. The DNA of the CDR3 is TGTGCCAGCAGTTTTACGGGACAGGGCAGAGATACGCAGTATTTT. It encodes CASSFTGQGRDTQYF.